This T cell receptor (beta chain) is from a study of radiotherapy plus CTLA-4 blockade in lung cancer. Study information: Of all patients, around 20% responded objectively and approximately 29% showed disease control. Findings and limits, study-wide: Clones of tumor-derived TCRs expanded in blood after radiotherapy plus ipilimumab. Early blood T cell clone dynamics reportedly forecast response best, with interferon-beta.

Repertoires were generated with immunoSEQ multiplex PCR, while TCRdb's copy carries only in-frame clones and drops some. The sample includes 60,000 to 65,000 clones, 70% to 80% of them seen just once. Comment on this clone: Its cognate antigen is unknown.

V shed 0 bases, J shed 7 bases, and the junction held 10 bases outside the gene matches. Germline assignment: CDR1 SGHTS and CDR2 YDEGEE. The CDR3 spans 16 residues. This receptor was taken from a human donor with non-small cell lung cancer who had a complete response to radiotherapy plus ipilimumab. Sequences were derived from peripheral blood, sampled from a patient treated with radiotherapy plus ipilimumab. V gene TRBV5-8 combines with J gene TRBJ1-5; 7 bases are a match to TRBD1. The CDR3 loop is CASSLAGDRRRQPQHF. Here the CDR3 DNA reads TGTGCCAGCAGCTTGGCAGGGGACAGAAGAAGACAGCCCCAGCATTTT.